The 15 T cell receptor beta chains in this list originate from one sample, sequenced in a study of tumor and adjacent non-tumor tissue in lung cancer. TCRbeta libraries were built with three rounds of nested PCR, modified from ARM-PCR. TCRdb reprocessed the multiplex PCR reads via MiXCR and lists one record per CDR3 protein. This table has 70,000 or so distinct CDR3 sequences, 50% to 60% appearing once. This sample's RNA came from whole unsorted tissue. The specimen was lung tumor tissue. The receptor source for this set is a man aged 45 to 65 with non-small cell lung cancer.

The chain uses TRBV12-3 or TRBV12-4 and TRBJ2-2, with D perhaps TRBD1 (6 bases). This CDR3 region has 15 residues. V lost 8 bases, J lost 0 bases, and 13 bases lay in between. The CDR3 sequence: CASGRTVTNTGELFF. CDR3 DNA sequence: TGTGCCAGCGGACGGACAGTGACGAACACCGGGGAGCTGTTTTTT.

Written as DNA, the CDR3 is TGCAGTGCTAGAGCCCCCCGGGACAGCTATGGCTACACCTTC. Protein product: CSARAPRDSYGYTF. The rearrangement uses TRBV20-1 and TRBJ1-2; 7 nucleotides match TRBD1. Germline CDR1 DFQATT, CDR2 SNEGSKA (reference sequence). V trimming: 1 base; J trimming: 4 bases; junction bases outside the gene matches: 6. The CDR3 runs to 14 residues.

As to this clonotype: Since a much larger clone is just one base distant, this may be a read error. The chain links TRBV20-1 to TRBJ1-2; D remains unclear. Germline assignment: CDR1 DFQATT and CDR2 SNEGSKA (reference sequence). The germline V and J ends were trimmed by 3 bases and 7 bases, with 12 bases remaining between them. The length of the CDR3 is 12 residues. The CDR3, as DNA: TGCAGTGCTAGTTCAGAGGCCGGTGGCTACACCTTC. It codes for CSASSEAGGYTF.

In its sample, this clonotype is medium-sized. The chain uses TRBV29-1 and TRBJ2-1; D remains ambiguous. The CDR3 runs 14 residues. Between the trimmed V and J ends, which lost 7 bases and 8 bases, there was a span of 21 bases. From germline, CDR1 is SQVTM and CDR2 ANQGSEA. As DNA, the CDR3 is TGCAGCGGCGTGGGTGGGCTAGGGATGGATGAGCAGTTCTTC. Translating it yields CSGVGGLGMDEQFF.

The count of this clonotype is one. The junction departs from germline at one end; a sequencing error may be responsible. This chain joins TRBV11-2 and TRBJ2-2; D is uncertain. In germline, CDR1 is SGHAT, CDR2 FQNNGV. The CDR3 has 16 amino acids. The CDR3 is CARSLDRVRFTGELFF. The CDR3 DNA reads TGTGCCAGGAGCTTAGACCGGGTTCGATTTACCGGGGAGCTGTTTTTT. The whole variable domain, remainder taken from reference TRBV11-2 and TRBJ2-2, is EAGVAQSPRYKIIEKRQSVAFWCNPISGHATLYWYQQILGQGPKLLIQFQNNGVVDDSQLPKDRFSAERLKGVDSTLKIQPAKLEDSAVYLCARSLDRVRFTGELFFGEGSRLTVL.

In the case of this clonotype: A junction boundary mismatches the germline segment, possibly from a read error. This chain joins TRBV28 and TRBJ1-3; 9 bases match TRBD1. The germline V gene has CDR1 MDHEN and CDR2 SYDVKM. The CDR3 is 15 residues long. As DNA, the CDR3 is TGTGCCAGTAGCCCTACAGGGGGCTCTGGAAACATCATATATTTT. This sequence encodes CASSPTGGSGNIIYF. Full variable domain (missing parts from reference TRBV28 and TRBJ1-3): DVKVTQSSRYLVKRTGEKVFLECVQDMDHENMFWYRQDPGLGLRLIYFSYDVKMKEKGDIPEGYSVSREKKERFSLILESASTNQTSMYLCASSPTGGSGNIIYFGEGSWLTVV.

In the case of this clonotype: A read error may be the cause here, since a much bigger clone is one base away. This chain joins TRBV4-2 and TRBJ2-3; TRBD1 agrees at 9 bases. Germline V CDR1 and CDR2: LGHNA, YNFKEQ. The CDR3 sequence is 17 residues long. This CDR3 is CASNQEGQGGYTDTQYF. In nucleotides, the CDR3 is TGTGCCAGCAACCAAGAGGGACAGGGAGGCTACACAGATACGCAGTATTTT.

As regards this clonotype: It may be a read error: a sequence one base away is much more abundant. The chain uses TRBV20-1 and TRBJ2-7; TRBD1 matches at 9 bases. The CDR3 consists of 15 residues. Germline CDR1 is DFQATT and CDR2 is SNEGSKA (reference sequence). The CDR3 DNA reads as TGCTGTGCTAAAGCTCCGGGACAGGGACCTTGGGAGCAGTACTTC. It translates to CCAKAPGQGPWEQYF.

Note on this clonotype: Because it lacks the conserved phenylalanine or tryptophan at the end, this CDR3 is likely a read error. The DNA is left out, because the CDR3 cannot be placed on it with certainty; the CDR3 is given as TCRdb lists it. The J gene is TRBJ2-1, the V gene TRBV6-5; the DNA was not used to check the table's D call, TRBD1. Germline values: CDR1 MNHEY, CDR2 SVGAGI. The CDR3 totals 12 residues, both ends included. The CDR3 region is CASRITGPEQSS.

CDR3 nucleotides: TGTGCCAGCACCCTCCCAGCGTCAAGCCCCTACGAGCAGTACTTC. As protein: CASTLPASSPYEQYF. The chain recombines TRBV28 with TRBJ2-7; no clear D gene. The V end was cut by 7 bases, the J end by 2 bases, with 18 bases between. The CDR3 has 15 amino acids. In germline, CDR1 is MDHEN, CDR2 SYDVKM.

In regard to this clonotype: Sequence at one end of the junction differs from germline and may be a read error. The CDR3 DNA reads TGTGCCAACAGTCCACGGACACACGGACGAGAGACCCAGTACTTC. Translating it yields CANSPRTHGRETQYF. V usage is TRBV28 and J usage is TRBJ2-5; weak D call: TRBD1 (5 bases). Germline V gene data show CDR1 as MDHEN and CDR2 as SYDVKM. The CDR3 runs 15 residues.

Notes on this clonotype: A much larger clone is a single base away; this may be a read error. The CDR3 does not end in the conserved phenylalanine or tryptophan, so this is likely a read error. The chain has TRBV11-3 and TRBJ2-1; D may be TRBD2 (7 bases). The length of the CDR3 is 15 residues. Germline CDR1 SGHNT, CDR2 YENEEA. The CDR3 here is CASSLGGGSYSEQFL. The CDR3 DNA follows: TGTGCCAGCAGCTTAGGGGGGGGCTCCTACAGTGAGCAGTTCCTC.

This clonotype was counted between two and nine times. The chain is built from TRBV28 and TRBJ2-1; TRBD1 matches 8 bases. The CDR3 totals 16 residues. V trimming: 1 base; J trimming: 4 bases; junction bases outside the gene matches: 6. Per the germline V gene, CDR1 is MDHEN and CDR2 is SYDVKM. The CDR3 region is CASSLLRQGTYNEQFF. CDR3 nucleotides: TGTGCCAGCAGTTTATTAAGACAGGGGACTTACAATGAGCAGTTCTTC.

As for this clonotype: Compared with germline, one end of the junction differs, possibly owing to a read error. This chain's CDR3 is CASSRSRHSYEQYF. The CDR3 nucleotides read TGTGCAAGCAGCCGATCACGACATAGCTACGAGCAGTACTTC. The V gene is TRBV6-5, the J gene TRBJ2-7; D is unclear. The CDR3 covers 14 residues. Germline V gives CDR1 MNHEY, CDR2 SVGAGI.

The table lists this clonotype with many counts. The V call is TRBV5-1, the J call TRBJ2-1; tentative D call: TRBD1 (6 bases). The CDR3 consists of 14 residues. Germline lookup yields CDR1 SGHRS and CDR2 YFSETQ. V was cut by 0 bases and J by 6 bases, with 10 bases left in between. CDR3 in amino acids: CASSLGTAGNEQFF. The DNA of the CDR3 is TGCGCCAGCAGCTTGGGGACAGCCGGCAATGAGCAGTTCTTC. The variable domain in full, completed from reference TRBV5-1 and TRBJ2-1, reads KAGVTQTPRYLIKTRGQQVTLSCSPISGHRSVSWYQQTPGQGLQFLFEYFSETQRNKGNFPGRFSGRQFSNSRSEMNVSTLELGDSALYLCASSLGTAGNEQFFGPGTRLTVL.